This T cell receptor beta chain derives from a study of tumor and adjacent non-tumor tissue in lung cancer. Study in general: Histology: under 15 adenocarcinoma, a couple of squamous cell carcinoma, 1 small cell lung cancer. On average, productive TCRbeta reads reached roughly 4.2 million per sample.

This clonotype was detected ten times or more. The antigen is undetermined. A modified ARM-PCR protocol with three rounds of nested PCR amplified TCRbeta. TCRdb re-called the multiplex PCR reads through MiXCR, storing one row per CDR3 protein. Of some 99,000 distinct CDR3 sequences listed, 60% to 65% are singletons. The CDR3 totals 13 residues. Germline trimming cut 11 bases from V and 2 bases from J; bases unmatched to any gene: 6. Germline V lookup: CDR1 MNHNS, CDR2 SASEGT. Study-wide results and limits: Significantly higher TCR diversity was found in tumor than normal lung. Normal lung showed higher cumulative top 100 clone frequency than tumor.

RNA was extracted from bulk tissue without any cell sorting. Distant lung tissue was collected more than 3 cm away from the tumor edge. This chain links TRBV6-1 with TRBJ2-3; 8 bases line up with TRBD2. The sample comprised distant non-tumor lung tissue. The sequence was obtained from a man aged 55 to 70 with non-small cell lung cancer. CDR3 DNA: TGTGCCGGGCGGGGGGCGTTCACAGATACGCAGTATTTT. It is translated as CAGRGAFTDTQYF.